Each of the 2 T cell receptor beta chains below was sequenced from the same sample in a study of shared clonotypes between healthy human individuals. The method was immunoSEQ multiplex PCR; TCRdb's version includes in-frame clones alone and lacks a portion of them. Of more than 1,200,000 clones listed, approximately 98.5% are singletons. The specimen was naive CD4+ T cells sorted from blood. The subset: CD45RA+ positively selected. These receptors originate from a man aged 30 to 45 in good health.

The CDR3 DNA reads as TGTGCCAGCAGTCTCCTGGGGGAATCCGAAAAACTGTTTTTT. Amino acid sequence: CASSLLGESEKLFF. V usage is TRBV6-5 and J usage is TRBJ1-4, with a tentative D call TRBD1 (5 bases). The V end lost 5 bases, the J end lost 8 bases, and 15 bases lay between the germline ends. CDR1 is MNHEY and CDR2 is SVGAGI in the germline V gene. The CDR3 is 14 amino acids.

The chain employs TRBV5-1 and TRBJ2-2, with a tentative D call TRBD1 (5 bases). There are 16 residues in the CDR3. V lost 0 bases and J 4 bases, leaving 13 bases between the germline ends. Germline CDR1 and CDR2: SGHRS and YFSETQ. CDR3: CASSLEVQGLTGELFF. In nucleotides, the CDR3 is TGCGCCAGCAGCTTGGAAGTTCAGGGTCTCACCGGGGAGCTGTTTTTT.